The 32 T cell receptor beta chains presented below share a single source sample, sequenced in a study of blood T cells in healthy people across ages. Through a sample-barcoded 5' primer and a J-beta primer mix, a second PCR was run for roughly 6 to 12 cycles. In TCRdb, the 5' RACE reads were re-called with MiXCR into one record per CDR3 protein. Seen here are around 2 million distinct CDR3 sequences, around 40% observed once, and the top ten hold approximately 22%. Sequenced sample: blood. These receptors originate from a human donor in good health.

The rearrangement joins TRBV7-3 to TRBJ2-1; TRBD2 matches 10 bases. Germline trimming cut 6 bases from V and 4 bases from J; bases unmatched to any gene: 6. The germline gives CDR1 SGHTA, CDR2 FQGTGA. This CDR3 region has 15 residues. CDR3 in DNA: TGTGCCAGCAGTGATAGCGGGGGGTTTTACAATGAGCAGTTCTTC. Translating it yields CASSDSGGFYNEQFF.

CDR3: CSVTGITEAFF. In DNA form, the CDR3 reads TGCAGCGTTACAGGGATTACTGAAGCTTTCTTT. This sequence joins TRBV29-1 and TRBJ1-1; tentatively, D is TRBD1 (6 bases). CDR1 and CDR2 from the germline V gene are SQVTM and ANQGSEA. V shed 5 bases and J shed 5 bases, with 9 bases lying between them. The CDR3 has 11 residues. The full variable domain, its missing parts supplied by reference TRBV29-1 and TRBJ1-1, is SAVISQKPSRDICQRGTSLTIQCQVDSQVTMMFWYRQQPGQSLTLIATANQGSEATYESGFVIDKFPISRPNLTFSTLTVSNMSPEDSSIYLCSVTGITEAFFGQGTRLTVV.

This sequence joins TRBV7-9 and TRBJ1-6, with D maybe TRBD1 (6 bases). The CDR3 runs to 15 residues. Between the trimmed V and J ends, which lost 4 bases and 3 bases, there was a span of 10 bases. The germline V gene has CDR1 SEHNR and CDR2 FQNEAQ (reference sequence). The CDR3 region is CASSSQGIYNSPLHF. CDR3 coding DNA: TGTGCCAGCAGCTCCCAGGGGATCTATAATTCACCCCTCCACTTT.

The chain links TRBV15 to TRBJ2-5; possibly TRBD1 for D (6 bases). With 4 bases removed from V and 5 bases from J, the gap between germline ends came to 14 bases. Germline V gene sequence: CDR1 LNHNV, CDR2 YYDKDF (reference sequence). The CDR3 spans 14 residues. The CDR3 is CATSTYRVSETQYF. The DNA of the CDR3 is TGTGCCACCAGCACCTACAGGGTTTCGGAGACCCAGTACTTC.

The CDR3 nucleotides are TGTGCCAGCAGCCCGGAGGGCATAGATACGCAGTATTTT. Residues: CASSPEGIDTQYF. The V call is TRBV7-2, the J call TRBJ2-3, with a possible D match to TRBD2 (6 bases). There are 13 residues in the CDR3. Trimming took 5 bases from V and 5 from J, leaving 11 bases between them. Germline V lookup: CDR1 SGHTA, CDR2 FQGNSA.

In its sample, this clonotype was seen a few times. This chain connects TRBV5-1 to TRBJ1-1; D is unclear. This CDR3 has 14 residues. Trimming removed 0 bases at V and 6 bases at J, with 12 bases between. Germline V gene sequence: CDR1 SGHRS, CDR2 YFSETQ. CDR3 loop: CASSLAYGVAEAFF. In nucleotides, the CDR3 is TGCGCCAGCAGCTTGGCCTATGGGGTGGCTGAAGCTTTCTTT.

The sample holds a few counts of this clonotype. The chain links TRBV24-1 to TRBJ2-3; D is uncertain. From germline, CDR1 is KGHDR and CDR2 SFDVKD. Trimming shortened V by 1 base and J by 0 bases, and 10 bases separated the two germline ends. The CDR3 is made up of 16 amino acids. The DNA for the CDR3 is TGTGCCACCAGTGATTTTAGGGCAGGTAGCACAGATACGCAGTATTTT. Translation: CATSDFRAGSTDTQYF.

This chain joins TRBV3-1 and TRBJ1-6; no firm D call. V lost 1 base, J lost 9 bases, and 7 bases lay in between. Germline assignment: CDR1 LGHDT and CDR2 YNNKEL (reference sequence). The CDR3 is made up of 13 amino acids. Written as DNA, the CDR3 is TGTGCCAGCAGCCAAGGCGTTACTTCACCCCTCCACTTT. The encoded protein is CASSQGVTSPLHF.

The V call is TRBV29-1, the J call TRBJ2-1; unclear D gene. The J call may be wrong; the DNA end is better matched by TRBJ2-7. Germline CDR1 reads SQVTM; CDR2 reads ANQGSEA. This CDR3 comprises 16 residues. The CDR3 here is CSVEGTTAPSYNEQYF. The CDR3 coding sequence is TGCAGCGTTGAAGGGACGACGGCTCCTTCCTACAATGAGCAGTACTTC.

This clonotype was seen only a few times. Written as DNA, the CDR3 is TGCGCCAGCAGCCAAACAGGCGGGGAGGCTAATGAAAAACTGTTTTTT. It specifies CASSQTGGEANEKLFF. V gene TRBV4-1 combines with J gene TRBJ1-4, with D perhaps matching TRBD1 (5 bases). Deletions cut 2 bases from V and 3 bases from J, with 13 bases between. CDR3 length: 16 amino acids. Germline V gene sequence: CDR1 MGHRA, CDR2 YSYEKL.

The chain couples TRBV24-1 to TRBJ2-2; 10 positions match TRBD2. The CDR3 is 16 residues long. Unmatched junction bases numbered 4, after V lost 4 bases and J lost 3 bases. The germline V gene encodes CDR1 KGHDR and CDR2 SFDVKD. The CDR3 DNA is TGTGCCACCAGTGACCGGACTAGCGGTCACACCGGGGAGCTGTTTTTT. Protein product: CATSDRTSGHTGELFF.

This clonotype showed up just a few times. This chain uses TRBV12-3 or TRBV12-4 with TRBJ1-6, with D perhaps TRBD1 (5 bases). Trimming left V 6 bases short and J 6 bases short, with 9 bases between. This CDR3 has 13 amino acids. The CDR3 sequence: CASRGEFNSPLHF. DNA of the CDR3: TGTGCCAGCAGAGGGGAATTTAATTCACCCCTCCACTTT.

J is TRBJ2-5 and V is TRBV28; 10 bases map to TRBD2. V lost 5 bases, J lost 1 base, and 1 base stayed unmatched. Germline-derived CDR1 and CDR2 are MDHEN and SYDVKM. This CDR3 has 14 amino acids. Here the CDR3 DNA reads TGTGCCAGCAGTATAGCGGGGGGCCAAGAGACCCAGTACTTC. This codes for CASSIAGGQETQYF.

The chain combines TRBV28 with TRBJ2-3, with TRBD2 matching over 8 bases. The V segment lost 3 bases and the J segment 7 bases; nucleotides outside the gene matches: 9. Germline V gene data show CDR1 as MDHEN and CDR2 as SYDVKM. The CDR3 covers 15 residues. The CDR3 nucleotides are TGTGCCAGCAGTTTCGCCGGGGGGGAGGTGTATACGCAGTATTTT. Translated, it gives CASSFAGGEVYTQYF.

This clonotype was observed a handful of times. The V call is TRBV24-1, the J call TRBJ2-1, with 12 bases identical to TRBD2. The V segment lost 3 bases and the J segment 5 bases; nucleotides outside the gene matches: 13. Germline V gene data show CDR1 as KGHDR and CDR2 as SFDVKD. The CDR3 loop spans 19 amino acids. The CDR3 region has the DNA TGTGCCACCAGTGATCCCAATACTAGCGGGGGGTCCCTCAACAATGAGCAGTTCTTC. This translates into CATSDPNTSGGSLNNEQFF.

V is TRBV18 and J is TRBJ2-1; TRBD2 matches 10 bases. J lost 10 bases, V lost 5 bases, and 11 bases had no gene match. Germline V gives CDR1 KGHSH, CDR2 LQKENI. The CDR3 runs to 15 residues. The CDR3 loop reads CASSCTSGISYEQFF. CDR3 DNA: TGTGCCAGCTCATGTACTAGCGGGATCTCCTACGAGCAGTTCTTC.

The CDR3, as DNA: TGTGCCACCAGTGATTGGCGTAGCGGCAATGAGCAGTTCTTC. It is translated as CATSDWRSGNEQFF. This rearrangement joins TRBV24-1 to TRBJ2-1, with a tentative D call TRBD2 (6 bases). The CDR3 is 14 amino acids. Between the trimmed V and J ends, which lost 2 bases and 6 bases, there was a span of 10 bases. CDR1 is KGHDR and CDR2 is SFDVKD in the germline V gene.

Note on this clonotype: At one end the junction does not follow the germline gene, possibly because of a read error. V usage is TRBV12-3 or TRBV12-4 and J usage is TRBJ2-3, with D unresolved. The CDR3 totals 12 residues. The CDR3 DNA follows: TGTGCCAGCAGTGTGGGCGGAGATACGGAGTATTTT. This sequence encodes CASSVGGDTEYF.

This clonotype was observed a few times. This sequence joins TRBV12-3 or TRBV12-4 and TRBJ2-4; D may correspond to TRBD1 or TRBD2 (6 bases each). The CDR3 totals 15 residues. Trimming pared 6 bases from V and 13 bases from J, leaving 25 bases between. CDR3 protein: CASSPTGGTLLEQYF. In DNA, the CDR3 is TGTGCCAGCAGCCCTACTGGCGGGACACTGCTGGAGCAGTACTTC.

This chain links TRBV5-8 with TRBJ2-6, with D perhaps matching TRBD2 (5 bases). Germline-derived CDR1 and CDR2 are SGHTS and YDEGEE. The CDR3 consists of 17 residues. The V end was cut by 4 bases, the J end by 0 bases, with 14 bases between. The CDR3 region has the DNA TGTGCCAGCAGCCTCGGACTTTATGTCTCTGGGGCCAACGTCCTGACTTTC. Its protein is CASSLGLYVSGANVLTF.

This clonotype was picked up a small number of times. The chain carries TRBV30 and TRBJ2-7; possibly TRBD2 for D (6 bases). The V and J ends lost 1 base and 3 bases respectively, with 13 bases between them. The CDR3 has 14 amino acids. From germline, CDR1 is GTSNPN and CDR2 SVGIG (reference sequence). As DNA, the CDR3 is TGTGCCTGGAGTGGGGACTCCTCGAACTACGAGCAGTACTTC. It translates to CAWSGDSSNYEQYF.

In the case of this clonotype: The junction and the germline gene differ at one end; a read error may be behind it. The chain employs TRBV6-1 and TRBJ1-3; no definite D call. Germline lookup yields CDR1 MNHNS and CDR2 SASEGT. This CDR3 is built from 19 residues. CDR3 sequence (DNA): TGTGCCAGCAGTCCGGAGGGTGTGTGGGAACCCCGCTCTGGAAACACCACATATTTT. Translating it yields CASSPEGVWEPRSGNTTYF.

This rearrangement joins TRBV7-9 to TRBJ2-1; maybe TRBD2 (7 bases). V was clipped by 1 base and J by 5 bases, with 12 bases between them. The CDR3 is made up of 15 amino acids. CDR1 and CDR2 from the germline V gene are SEHNR and FQNEAQ (reference sequence). The CDR3, as DNA: TGTGCCAGCAGCTTAGGGGGGGCGGGGGACAATGAGCAGTTCTTC. Translating gives CASSLGGAGDNEQFF.

The chain employs TRBV11-2 and TRBJ2-3; 13 bases are a match to TRBD2. V dropped 4 bases and J dropped 5; count of bases not matched to a gene: 6. Per germline, CDR1 SGHAT and CDR2 FQNNGV. This CDR3 has 16 amino acids. The CDR3 reads CASSSRLAGGVDTQYF. CDR3 nucleotide sequence: TGTGCCAGCAGCTCCCGACTAGCGGGGGGTGTAGATACGCAGTATTTT. Combining the CDR3 with reference TRBV11-2 and TRBJ2-3 gives the whole variable domain EAGVAQSPRYKIIEKRQSVAFWCNPISGHATLYWYQQILGQGPKLLIQFQNNGVVDDSQLPKDRFSAERLKGVDSTLKIQPAKLEDSAVYLCASSSRLAGGVDTQYFGPGTRLTVL.

This chain joins TRBV7-2 and TRBJ2-7, with 11 bases identical to TRBD2. The CDR3 sequence is 18 residues long. Germline CDR1 SGHTA, CDR2 FQGNSA. The V gene end was trimmed by 5 bases and the J gene end by 3 bases; junction bases not matched to a gene: 15. CDR3 coding DNA: TGTGCCAGCAGCCCCCGGGCTAGCGGGGGGCCGATGGGCTACGAGCAGTACTTC. This translates into CASSPRASGGPMGYEQYF.

This clonotype was found a few times. The chain combines TRBV4-1 with TRBJ1-2, with 7 bases identical to TRBD1. Germline V gene data show CDR1 as MGHRA and CDR2 as YSYEKL. J lost 6 bases, V lost 0 bases, and 13 bases had no gene match. The CDR3 has 17 amino acids. The CDR3 nucleotides read TGCGCCAGCAGCCAAGATGATGGTCGTAAAGGGGGCCATGGCTACACCTTC. This translates into CASSQDDGRKGGHGYTF.

This clonotype came up a few times. This chain uses TRBV7-9 with TRBJ2-4, with D unresolved. Germline values: CDR1 SEHNR, CDR2 FQNEAQ (reference sequence). The CDR3 contains 12 residues. The V end was cut by 2 bases, the J end by 13 bases, with 12 bases between. The CDR3 spells CASSLSWDEQYF. CDR3 in DNA: TGTGCCAGCAGCTTATCCTGGGATGAGCAGTACTTC.

DNA of the CDR3: TGCAGTGCTAGAGATAAGTCTCTAGGACGGTATGAGCAGTTCTTC. It translates to CSARDKSLGRYEQFF. This sequence joins TRBV20-1 and TRBJ2-1; D ambiguous. V lost 0 bases, J lost 8 bases, and 17 bases lay in between. There are 15 residues in the CDR3. Germline values: CDR1 DFQATT, CDR2 SNEGSKA (reference sequence).

This chain uses TRBV7-9 with TRBJ1-5; D may be TRBD1 (6 bases). Per germline, CDR1 SEHNR and CDR2 FQNEAQ (reference sequence). CDR3 size: 16 residues. The V and J ends lost 1 base and 4 bases respectively, with 14 bases between them. The CDR3 DNA reads as TGTGCCAGCAGCTTAGATACAGGGTTCCTGAATCAGCCCCAGCATTTT. This codes for CASSLDTGFLNQPQHF. Based on the CDR3 plus reference TRBV7-9 and TRBJ1-5, the full variable domain is DTGVSQNPRHKITKRGQNVTFRCDPISEHNRLYWYRQTLGQGPEFLTYFQNEAQLEKSRLLSDRFSAERPKGSFSTLEIQRTEQGDSAMYLCASSLDTGFLNQPQHFGDGTRLSIL.

The chain uses TRBV20-1 and TRBJ1-5; D may be TRBD1 (5 bases). With 6 bases removed from V and 3 bases from J, the gap between germline ends came to 12 bases. CDR1 is DFQATT, CDR2 SNEGSKA, per germline (reference sequence). CDR3 length: 13 residues. The CDR3 DNA follows: TGCAGTGCCGATATGGGACCCAATCAGCCCCAGCATTTT. Protein product: CSADMGPNQPQHF.

There are a few counts of this clonotype. The rearrangement uses TRBV10-3 and TRBJ1-2; perhaps TRBD1 as D (6 bases). This CDR3 contains 13 residues. Looked up from germline, CDR1 is ENHRY and CDR2 is SYGVKD. V dropped 6 bases and J dropped 8 bases, with 16 bases sitting between them. CDR3 region: CAISRTGSGGYTF. The CDR3 nucleotides read TGTGCCATCAGCCGTACAGGGAGTGGGGGCTACACCTTC.

The rearrangement uses TRBV7-2 and TRBJ2-1; 13 bases fit TRBD2. V shed 5 bases and J 9 bases; nucleotides not matched to a gene: 10. CDR1 is SGHTA, CDR2 FQGNSA, per germline. The CDR3 is 16 amino acids. CDR3 coding DNA: TGTGCCAGCAGCACTAGGGGGACTAGCGGGGAGGGTGAGCAGTTCTTC. Translation: CASSTRGTSGEGEQFF. The entire variable domain, with the rest obtained from reference TRBV7-2 and TRBJ2-1, is as follows: GAGVSQSPSNKVTEKGKDVELRCDPISGHTALYWYRQSLGQGLEFLIYFQGNSAPDKSGLPSDRFSAERTGGSVSTLTIQRTQQEDSAVYLCASSTRGTSGEGEQFFGPGTRLTVL.